This TCR beta chain appears in the sequencing data of a study of T cells in Graves' hyperthyroidism and ophthalmopathy. Overall study: It was at initial diagnosis, before any treatment, that peripheral blood was collected. General observations from the study: Ophthalmopathy could be told apart from stable hyperthyroidism with a 13 V-J model.

TCR beta CDR3 region amplification was performed from RNA transcripts. RT-PCR in the first round (using the HTBI primer set) targeted the TCR CDR3. TCRdb used MiXCR to reprocess the multiplex PCR reads, holding one entry per CDR3 protein. The sample carries under 550,000 distinct CDR3 sequences, roughly 21% recorded once. This clonotype was seen at least ten times. Its target is unknown. Each person with ophthalmopathy scored at least 3 on the Clinical Activity Score, reached NOSPECS grade 4 or higher, and had been ill under 3 months. Uncontrolled infection, other autoimmune disease, pregnancy or lactation barred patients from enrollment. J gave up 5 bases and V 6 bases, and 11 bases lay outside the gene matches. The CDR3 extends over 16 amino acids. Germline CDR1 reads SNHLY; CDR2 reads FYNNEI.

The source of this sequence is a man aged 40-49 years with Graves' ophthalmopathy. V and J are TRBV2 and TRBJ2-1; 9 nucleotides agree with TRBD2. The specimen sequenced was blood. This chain's CDR3 is CASSGWGGGGNNEQFF. CDR3 DNA sequence: TGTGCCAGCAGCGGATGGGGCGGGGGGGGAAACAATGAGCAGTTCTTC.